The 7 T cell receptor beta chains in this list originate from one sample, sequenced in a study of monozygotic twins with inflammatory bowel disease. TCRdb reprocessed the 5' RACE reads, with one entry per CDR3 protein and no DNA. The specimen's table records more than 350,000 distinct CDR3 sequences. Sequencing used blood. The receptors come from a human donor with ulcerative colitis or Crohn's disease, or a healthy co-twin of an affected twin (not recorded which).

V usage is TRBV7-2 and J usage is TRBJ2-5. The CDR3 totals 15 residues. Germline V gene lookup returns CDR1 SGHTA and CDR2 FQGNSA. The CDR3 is CASSRRIWEHETQYF. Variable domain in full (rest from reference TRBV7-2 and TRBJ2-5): GAGVSQSPSNKVTEKGKDVELRCDPISGHTALYWYRQSLGQGLEFLIYFQGNSAPDKSGLPSDRFSAERTGGSVSTLTIQRTQQEDSAVYLCASSRRIWEHETQYFGPGTRLLVL.

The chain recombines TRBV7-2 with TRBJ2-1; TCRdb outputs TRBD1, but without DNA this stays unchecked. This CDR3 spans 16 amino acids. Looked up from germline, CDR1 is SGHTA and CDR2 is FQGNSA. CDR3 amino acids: CASRSEGQGFYNEQFF.

The chain's CDR3 is CSAQSGGYSNQPQHF. This rearrangement joins TRBV20-1 to TRBJ1-5; there is no DNA to check the TCRdb D call of TRBD1. Germline V lookup: CDR1 DFQATT, CDR2 SNEGSKA (reference sequence). The CDR3 sequence is 15 residues long.

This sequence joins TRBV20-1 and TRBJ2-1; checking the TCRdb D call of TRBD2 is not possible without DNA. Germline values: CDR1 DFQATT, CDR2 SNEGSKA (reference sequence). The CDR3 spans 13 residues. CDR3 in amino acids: CSARAGRASEQFF.

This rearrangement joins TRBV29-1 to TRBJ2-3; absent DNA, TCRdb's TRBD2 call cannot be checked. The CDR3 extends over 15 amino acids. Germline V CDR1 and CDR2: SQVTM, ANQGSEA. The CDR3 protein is CSVGPPGLSTDTQYF.

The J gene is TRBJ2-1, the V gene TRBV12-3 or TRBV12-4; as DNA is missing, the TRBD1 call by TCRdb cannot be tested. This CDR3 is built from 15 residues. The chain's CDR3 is CASSFRFLGDNEQFF.

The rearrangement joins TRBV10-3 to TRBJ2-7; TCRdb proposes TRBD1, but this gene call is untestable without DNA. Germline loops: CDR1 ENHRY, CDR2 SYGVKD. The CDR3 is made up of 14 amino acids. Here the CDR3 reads CAISRTGSSYEQYF.